This T cell receptor beta chain was retrieved from a study of blood T cells in healthy people across ages. The sample holds a few counts of this clonotype. The V gene's germline CDR1 is SGHTA and CDR2 FQGNSA. The CDR3 totals 13 residues. V lost 5 bases and J 4 bases, leaving 10 bases between the germline ends. Primed by a sample-barcoded 5' primer and a J-beta primer mix, a second PCR proceeded for about 6 to 11 cycles. TCRdb processed the 5' RACE reads anew with MiXCR; each CDR3 protein has one entry. Here the sample spans about 780,000 distinct CDR3 sequences, about half being singletons. The sequence was obtained from a man at least 80 years old in good health. The sequenced sample consisted of blood. This chain connects TRBV7-2 to TRBJ2-3; D is unresolved. For the CDR3, the DNA is TGTGCCAGCAGCGGCAGAAGAGCAGATACGCAGTATTTT. Translation gives CASSGRRADTQYF.